The rows below give T cell receptor beta chains drawn from one sample of a study of technical replicates of blood from a handful of donors. Clones were read by immunoSEQ multiplex PCR, and TCRdb kept only the in-frame ones, dropping some. The sample includes roughly 80,000 clones, around 94% of them seen just once. Sequences were obtained from T cells isolated from PBMCs. The origin of the receptors is a human donor in good health. Each CDR3 is given with its conserved first and last residue. D genes are given only for firm matches. Clone size is not always given. Where it is, it says once, few, many or a class for expanded clones.

J gene,D gene,V gene,clone size,CDR3 DNA,CDR3 protein
TRBJ2-3,.,TRBV5-6,.,TGTGCCAGCAGCGAAGTTGGACTGGCGATCACAGATACGCAGTATTTT,CASSEVGLAITDTQYF
TRBJ1-1,.,TRBV19,.,TGTGCCAGTAGTTCGACAGTAAACACTGAAGCTTTCTTT,CASSSTVNTEAFF
TRBJ2-1,TRBD2,TRBV19,.,TGTGCCAGTAGTAGCTCCGGGACTACGTACAATGAGCAGTTCTTC,CASSSSGTTYNEQFF
TRBJ1-1,.,TRBV29-1,few,TGCAGCGTTTCAACGGGGAACACTGAAGCTTTCTTT,CSVSTGNTEAFF
TRBJ2-7,TRBD2,TRBV7-2,.,TGTGCCAGCAGTCCTAGCGGGGGTACCTACGAGCAGTACTTC,CASSPSGGTYEQYF
TRBJ1-3,.,TRBV4-1,.,TGCGCCAGCAGCCAAGTGAGCTCTGGAAACACCATATATTTT,CASSQVSSGNTIYF
TRBJ1-4,.,TRBV14,.,TGTGCCAGCAGCCAAGTCTCCCGGAGAGATGAAAAACTGTTTTTT,CASSQVSRRDEKLFF
TRBJ1-2,.,TRBV6-1,.,TGTGCCAGCAGTCAAATCCACCCCCGAGACTATGGCTACACCTTC,CASSQIHPRDYGYTF
TRBJ2-1,TRBD1,TRBV2,.,TGTGCCAGCAGTGCCGGGACAGGGTTGCATGAGCAGTTCTTC,CASSAGTGLHEQFF
TRBJ2-2,.,TRBV7-9,.,TGTGCCAGCAGCTTAGAGTATAGTCGGCTACGGGGCACCGGGGAGCTGTTTTTT,CASSLEYSRLRGTGELFF
TRBJ2-1,.,TRBV5-1,.,TGCGCCAGCAGCTTGGGGTACAACAATGAGCAGTTCTTC,CASSLGYNNEQFF
TRBJ1-2,.,TRBV5-6,.,TGTGCCAGCACCCTGCCACCGGGTTATGGCTACACCTTC,CASTLPPGYGYTF
TRBJ2-1,TRBD2,TRBV19,.,TGTGCCAGTAGTATCCTAGCGGGAGTAGTGGGCAATGAGCAGTTCTTC,CASSILAGVVGNEQFF
TRBJ1-1,TRBD1,TRBV6-4,.,TGTGCCAGCAGCCGACAGCCGGGACAGGGGGCGGGTGAAGCTTTCTTT,CASSRQPGQGAGEAFF
TRBJ2-7,.,TRBV6-1,.,TGTGCCAGCAGTGAAGGACTAGTACTCGGCGAGCAGTACTTC,CASSEGLVLGEQYF
TRBJ1-1,.,TRBV6-6,.,TGTGCCAGCATACGGGGGAGCGGCACTGAAGCTTTCTTT,CASIRGSGTEAFF
TRBJ1-2,.,TRBV2,few,TGTGCCAGCAGTGATGGGACTGGCTATGGCTACACCTTC,CASSDGTGYGYTF
TRBJ2-7,.,TRBV6-5,.,TGTGCCAGCAGTTACTCGATTGGGGGGAAAACCTACGAGCAGTACTTC,CASSYSIGGKTYEQYF
TRBJ1-4,TRBD1,TRBV7-9,.,TGTGCCAGCAGCCCAAACCCGACAGGGGAAGTGGAAAAACTGTTTTTT,CASSPNPTGEVEKLFF
TRBJ1-1,TRBD1,TRBV19,.,TGTGCCAGTGCGGAACAGGGGGACGCCGGGGCTTTCTTT,CASAEQGDAGAFF
TRBJ1-5,.,TRBV7-9,.,TGTGCCAGCGGGGGGGGCCTTAGCAATCAGCCCCAGCATTTT,CASGGGLSNQPQHF
TRBJ1-5,.,TRBV6-5,once,TGTGCCAGCAAGAAGCAGGCAGGGGTGGATCAGCCCCAGCATTTT,CASKKQAGVDQPQHF
TRBJ2-1,TRBD2,TRBV5-5,.,TGTGCCAGCAGCACCGGGACTATCAATGAGCAGTTCTTC,CASSTGTINEQFF
TRBJ1-4,TRBD1,TRBV29-1,.,TGCAGCGTTGCTGCCCAGGGGGCGAATGAAAAACTGTTTTTT,CSVAAQGANEKLFF